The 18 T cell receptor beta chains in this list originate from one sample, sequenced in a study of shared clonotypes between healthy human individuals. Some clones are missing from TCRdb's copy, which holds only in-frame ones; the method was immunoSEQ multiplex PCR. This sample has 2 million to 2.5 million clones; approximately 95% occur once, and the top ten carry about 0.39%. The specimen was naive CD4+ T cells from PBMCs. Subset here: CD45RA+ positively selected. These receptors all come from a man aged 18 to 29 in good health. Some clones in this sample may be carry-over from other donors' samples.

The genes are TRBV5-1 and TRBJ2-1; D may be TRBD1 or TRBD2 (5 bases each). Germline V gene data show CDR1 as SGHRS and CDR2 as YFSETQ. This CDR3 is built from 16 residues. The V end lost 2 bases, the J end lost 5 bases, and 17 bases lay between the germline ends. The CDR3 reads CASSLSPGTLDNEQFF. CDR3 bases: TGCGCCAGCAGCTTATCGCCCGGGACCCTTGACAATGAGCAGTTCTTC.

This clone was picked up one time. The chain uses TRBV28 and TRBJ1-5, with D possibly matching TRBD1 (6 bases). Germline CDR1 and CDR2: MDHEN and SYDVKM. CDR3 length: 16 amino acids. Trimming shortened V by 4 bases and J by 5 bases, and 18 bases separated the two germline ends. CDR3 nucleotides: TGTGCCAGCAGTTCGCCGACAGTAAGGGGGGATCAGCCCCAGCATTTT. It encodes CASSSPTVRGDQPQHF.

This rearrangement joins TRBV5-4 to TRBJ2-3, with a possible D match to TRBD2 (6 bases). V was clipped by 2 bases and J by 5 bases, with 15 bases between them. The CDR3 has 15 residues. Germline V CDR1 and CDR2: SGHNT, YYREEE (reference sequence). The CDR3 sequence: CASSLPRLGGDTQYF. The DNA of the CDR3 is TGTGCCAGCAGCTTACCAAGACTAGGAGGAGATACGCAGTATTTT.

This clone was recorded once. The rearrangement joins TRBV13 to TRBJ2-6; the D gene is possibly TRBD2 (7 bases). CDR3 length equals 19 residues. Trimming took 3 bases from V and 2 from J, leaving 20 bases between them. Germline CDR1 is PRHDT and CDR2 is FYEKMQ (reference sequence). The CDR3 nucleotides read TGTGCCAGCAGCTTTCTACTTAGAGGGGGGGTGGCTGGGGCCAACGTCCTGACTTTC. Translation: CASSFLLRGGVAGANVLTF.

CDR3 nucleotide sequence: TGCGCCAGCAGCCAAACACAGGGAGAGGGGGGCAATGAGCAGTTCTTC. It encodes CASSQTQGEGGNEQFF. The J gene is TRBJ2-1, the V gene TRBV4-3; D tentatively reads TRBD1 or TRBD2 (6 bases each). Trimming removed 2 bases at V and 6 bases at J, with 17 bases between. Germline-derived CDR1 and CDR2 are LGHNA and YSLEER. This CDR3 contains 16 residues.

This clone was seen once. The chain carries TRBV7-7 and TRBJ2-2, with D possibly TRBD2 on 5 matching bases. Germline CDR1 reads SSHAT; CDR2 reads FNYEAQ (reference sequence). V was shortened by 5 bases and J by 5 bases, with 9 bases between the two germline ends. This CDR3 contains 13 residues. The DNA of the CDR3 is TGTGCCAGCAGCCTGAGGGATACCGGGGAGCTGTTTTTT. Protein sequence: CASSLRDTGELFF.

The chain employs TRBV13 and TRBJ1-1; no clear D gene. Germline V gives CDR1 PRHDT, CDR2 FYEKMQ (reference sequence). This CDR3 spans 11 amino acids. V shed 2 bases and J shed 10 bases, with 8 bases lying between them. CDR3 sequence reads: CASSLNAGAFF. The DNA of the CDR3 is TGTGCCAGCAGCTTAAACGCCGGAGCTTTCTTT.

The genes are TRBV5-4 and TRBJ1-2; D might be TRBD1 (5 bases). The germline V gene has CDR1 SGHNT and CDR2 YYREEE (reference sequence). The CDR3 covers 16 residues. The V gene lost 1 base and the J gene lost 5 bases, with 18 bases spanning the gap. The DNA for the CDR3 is TGTGCCAGCAGCTTGCAGTCGGGGACCCGGGGGTATGGCTACACCTTC. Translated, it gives CASSLQSGTRGYGYTF.

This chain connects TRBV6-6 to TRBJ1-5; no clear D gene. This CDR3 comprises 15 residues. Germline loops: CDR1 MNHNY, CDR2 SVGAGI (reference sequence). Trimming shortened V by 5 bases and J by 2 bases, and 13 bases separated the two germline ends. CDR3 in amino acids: CASSTPVDGNQPQHF. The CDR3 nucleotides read TGTGCCAGCAGTACCCCCGTCGATGGCAATCAGCCCCAGCATTTT.

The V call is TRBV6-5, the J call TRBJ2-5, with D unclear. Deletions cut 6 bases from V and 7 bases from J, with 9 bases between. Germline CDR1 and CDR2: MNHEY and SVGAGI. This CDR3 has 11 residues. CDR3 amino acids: CASSLSGTQYF. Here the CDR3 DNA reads TGTGCCAGCAGCCTCAGTGGGACCCAGTACTTC.

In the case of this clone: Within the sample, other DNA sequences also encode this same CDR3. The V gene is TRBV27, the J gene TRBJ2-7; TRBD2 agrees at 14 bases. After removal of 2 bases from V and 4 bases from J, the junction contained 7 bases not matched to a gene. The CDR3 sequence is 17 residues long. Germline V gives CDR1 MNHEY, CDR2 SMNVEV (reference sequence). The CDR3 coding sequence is TGTGCCAGCAGTTTAACGCCCCGACTAGCGGGAGGGTACGAGCAGTACTTC. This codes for CASSLTPRLAGGYEQYF.

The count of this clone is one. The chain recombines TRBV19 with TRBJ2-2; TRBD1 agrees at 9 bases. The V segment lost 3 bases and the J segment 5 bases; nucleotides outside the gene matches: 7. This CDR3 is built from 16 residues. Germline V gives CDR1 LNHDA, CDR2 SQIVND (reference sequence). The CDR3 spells CASSMGQGPRTGELFF. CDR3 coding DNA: TGTGCCAGTAGTATGGGACAGGGCCCAAGAACCGGGGAGCTGTTTTTT.

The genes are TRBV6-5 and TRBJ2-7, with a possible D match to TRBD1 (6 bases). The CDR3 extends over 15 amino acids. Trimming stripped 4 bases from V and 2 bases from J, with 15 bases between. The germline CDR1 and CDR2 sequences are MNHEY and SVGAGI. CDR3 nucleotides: TGTGCCAGCAGTTCCGTTACGGGACACACCTACGAGCAGTACTTC. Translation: CASSSVTGHTYEQYF.

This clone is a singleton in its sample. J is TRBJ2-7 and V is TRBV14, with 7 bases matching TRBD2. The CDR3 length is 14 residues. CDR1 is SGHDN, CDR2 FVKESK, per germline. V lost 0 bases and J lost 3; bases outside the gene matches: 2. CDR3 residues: CASSQEREGYEQYF. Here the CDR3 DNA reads TGTGCCAGCAGCCAAGAAAGGGAGGGCTACGAGCAGTACTTC. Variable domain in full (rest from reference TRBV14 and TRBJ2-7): EAGVTQFPSHSVIEKGQTVTLRCDPISGHDNLYWYRRVMGKEIKFLLHFVKESKQDESGMPNNRFLAERTGGTYSTLKVQPAELEDSGVYFCASSQEREGYEQYFGPGTRLTVT.

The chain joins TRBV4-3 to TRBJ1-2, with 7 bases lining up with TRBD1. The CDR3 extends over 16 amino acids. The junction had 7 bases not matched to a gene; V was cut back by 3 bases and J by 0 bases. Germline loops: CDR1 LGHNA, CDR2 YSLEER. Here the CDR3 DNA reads TGCGCCAGCAGCCACGTAACAGGGGCGGCTAACTATGGCTACACCTTC. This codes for CASSHVTGAANYGYTF.

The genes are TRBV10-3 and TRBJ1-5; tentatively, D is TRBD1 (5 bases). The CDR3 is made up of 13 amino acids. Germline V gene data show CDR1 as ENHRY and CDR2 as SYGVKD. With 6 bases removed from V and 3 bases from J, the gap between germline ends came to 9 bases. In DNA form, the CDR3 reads TGTGCCATCAGGGGGCGGGCCAATCAGCCCCAGCATTTT. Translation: CAIRGRANQPQHF.

The CDR3, as DNA: TGCGCCAGCAGCTTCGGGACAGGGGCGGACACCGGGGAGCTGTTTTTT. This translates into CASSFGTGADTGELFF. The rearrangement uses TRBV5-1 and TRBJ2-2; 10 bases fit TRBD1. Per germline, CDR1 SGHRS and CDR2 YFSETQ. CDR3 size: 16 residues. Trimming removed 2 bases from V and 3 bases from J; junction bases left unmatched: 4. The variable domain in full, with the rest retrieved from reference TRBV5-1 and TRBJ2-2, is KAGVTQTPRYLIKTRGQQVTLSCSPISGHRSVSWYQQTPGQGLQFLFEYFSETQRNKGNFPGRFSGRQFSNSRSEMNVSTLELGDSALYLCASSFGTGADTGELFFGEGSRLTVL.

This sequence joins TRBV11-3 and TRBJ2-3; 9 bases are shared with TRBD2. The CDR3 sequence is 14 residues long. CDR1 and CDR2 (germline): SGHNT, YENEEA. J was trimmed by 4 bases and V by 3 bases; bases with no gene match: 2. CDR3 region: CASSFSGSADTQYF. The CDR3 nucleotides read TGTGCCAGCAGCTTTAGCGGGAGTGCAGATACGCAGTATTTT.